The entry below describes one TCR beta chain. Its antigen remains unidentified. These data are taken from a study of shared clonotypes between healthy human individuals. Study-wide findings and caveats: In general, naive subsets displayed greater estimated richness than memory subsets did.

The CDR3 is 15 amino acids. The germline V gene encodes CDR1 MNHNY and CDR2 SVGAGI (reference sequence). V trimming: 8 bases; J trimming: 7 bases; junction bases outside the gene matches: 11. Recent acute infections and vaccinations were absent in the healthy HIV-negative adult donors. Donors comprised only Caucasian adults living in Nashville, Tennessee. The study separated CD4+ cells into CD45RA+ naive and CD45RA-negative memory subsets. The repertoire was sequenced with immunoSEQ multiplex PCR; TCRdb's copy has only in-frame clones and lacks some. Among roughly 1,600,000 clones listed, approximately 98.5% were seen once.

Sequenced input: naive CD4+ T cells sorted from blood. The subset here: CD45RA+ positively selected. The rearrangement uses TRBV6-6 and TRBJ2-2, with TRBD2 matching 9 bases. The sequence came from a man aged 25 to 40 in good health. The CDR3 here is CASETGTSWGGELFF. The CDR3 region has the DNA TGTGCCAGCGAAACCGGGACTAGCTGGGGCGGGGAGCTGTTTTTT.